These 13 T cell receptor beta chains were all obtained from the same sample, sequenced in a study of blood T cell repertoires in COVID-19. Only in-frame clones appear in the TCRdb table, and some are missing; sequencing was by immunoSEQ multiplex PCR. Among around 300,000 clones listed, about 88% were seen once. The specimen was PBMCs or T cells enriched from blood (not recorded which). These receptors were collected from a woman between 45 and 65 years old who had recovered from COVID-19.

The V gene is TRBV9, the J gene TRBJ1-2, with TRBD1 as a possible D gene (6 bases). Trimming removed 1 base from V and 3 bases from J, with 13 bases in between. Germline V lookup: CDR1 SGDLS, CDR2 YYNGEE. The CDR3 is 15 amino acids. The CDR3 here is CASSVKGRGDYGYTF. DNA of the CDR3: TGTGCCAGCAGCGTAAAAGGCAGGGGAGACTATGGCTACACCTTC. The full variable domain, its missing parts supplied by reference TRBV9 and TRBJ1-2, is DSGVTQTPKHLITATGQRVTLRCSPRSGDLSVYWYQQSLDQGLQFLIQYYNGEERAKGNILERFSAQQFPDLHSELNLSSLELGDSALYFCASSVKGRGDYGYTFGSGTRLTVV.

Note on this clone: This sample also contains other DNA sequences that code for the same CDR3. The V call is TRBV7-2, the J call TRBJ1-1; 9 bases fit TRBD1. CDR3 size: 15 residues. CDR1 is SGHTA and CDR2 is FQGNSA in the germline V gene. Unmatched junction bases numbered 6, after V lost 5 bases and J lost 2 bases. In DNA form, the CDR3 reads TGTGCCAGCAGCCCCAGACAGGGGGGTAACACTGAAGCTTTCTTT. Protein sequence: CASSPRQGGNTEAFF.

This sequence joins TRBV19 and TRBJ2-2; TRBD1 matches 7 bases. Germline V gene sequence: CDR1 LNHDA, CDR2 SQIVND (reference sequence). Trimming cost V 7 bases and J 1 base; bases outside gene matches: 12. The CDR3 spans 17 residues. CDR3 residues: CASTYDRVLRNTGELFF. The CDR3, as DNA: TGTGCCAGTACCTACGACAGGGTCCTTCGGAACACCGGGGAGCTGTTTTTT.

V usage is TRBV24-1 and J usage is TRBJ1-1; D not resolved. Germline V lookup: CDR1 KGHDR, CDR2 SFDVKD. V lost 5 bases to trimming and J lost 3 bases, with 9 bases between them. The CDR3 runs to 13 residues. The CDR3 here is CATSVEGDTEAFF. CDR3 bases: TGTGCCACCAGTGTTGAGGGTGACACTGAAGCTTTCTTT.

The V gene is TRBV18, the J gene TRBJ1-2, with D maybe TRBD1 (5 bases). The length of the CDR3 is 14 residues. The V end was cut by 4 bases, the J end by 3 bases, with 12 bases between. Per the germline V gene, CDR1 is KGHSH and CDR2 is LQKENI. The CDR3 DNA follows: TGTGCCAGCTCACGGCAGGGAGGTGACTATGGCTACACCTTC. Protein sequence: CASSRQGGDYGYTF.

The V call is TRBV25-1, the J call TRBJ2-3; D is unresolved. Between the trimmed V and J ends, which lost 7 bases and 2 bases, there was a span of 10 bases. The CDR3 loop spans 13 amino acids. The germline V gene has CDR1 MGHDK and CDR2 SYGVNS. The CDR3 DNA reads TGTGCCAGCAATAAGCTGCTCACAGATACGCAGTATTTT. Translating gives CASNKLLTDTQYF.

For the CDR3, the DNA is TGCAGCGTGGGACGGACAGGGGGCGTGAACACTGAAGCTTTCTTT. Amino acids: CSVGRTGGVNTEAFF. This chain connects TRBV29-1 to TRBJ1-1; 11 nucleotides match TRBD1. This CDR3 has 15 residues. Germline CDR1 reads SQVTM; CDR2 reads ANQGSEA. Unmatched junction bases numbered 6, after V lost 6 bases and J lost 0 bases.

The chain links TRBV20-1 to TRBJ2-7; D perhaps matches TRBD2 (6 bases). Germline V gene lookup returns CDR1 DFQATT and CDR2 SNEGSKA (reference sequence). Between the trimmed V and J ends, which lost 3 bases and 6 bases, there was a span of 15 bases. This CDR3 region has 13 residues. In nucleotides, the CDR3 is TGCAGTGCTAGTACGGGACTTGTTGCCGAGCAGTACTTC. This gives the protein CSASTGLVAEQYF.

This chain connects TRBV5-1 to TRBJ1-4; D remains ambiguous. Germline loops: CDR1 SGHRS, CDR2 YFSETQ. There are 15 residues in the CDR3. V lost 1 base and J 0 bases, leaving 7 bases between the germline ends. As DNA, the CDR3 is TGCGCCAGCAGCTTGCACGGTGCAACTAATGAAAAACTGTTTTTT. Encoded protein: CASSLHGATNEKLFF.

The V gene is TRBV19, the J gene TRBJ2-1; 9 nucleotides agree with TRBD2. Germline V gene lookup returns CDR1 LNHDA and CDR2 SQIVND (reference sequence). The CDR3 is 14 amino acids. The trim removed 7 bases at V and 4 bases at J, leaving 5 bases unmatched. The CDR3 is CASKRLAAYNEQFF. The CDR3 DNA reads as TGTGCCAGTAAGCGACTAGCGGCTTACAATGAGCAGTTCTTC.

This chain joins TRBV27 and TRBJ1-5; 8 bases match TRBD1. Germline V lookup: CDR1 MNHEY, CDR2 SMNVEV (reference sequence). Trimming took 4 bases from V and 4 from J; bases not matched to a gene: 6. This CDR3 has 15 residues. CDR3 nucleotide sequence: TGTGCCAGCAGTTATAAGCGGACAGGGAATCAGCCCCAGCATTTT. Its translation: CASSYKRTGNQPQHF.

This clone was seen once. The chain uses TRBV4-2 and TRBJ2-2; possible D gene TRBD2, 6 bases. Trimming pared 0 bases from V and 9 bases from J, leaving 11 bases between. In germline, CDR1 is LGHNA, CDR2 YNFKEQ. The CDR3 consists of 14 residues. The CDR3 nucleotides are TGTGCCAGCAGCCAAGAAATGGAGGGCCGGGAGCTGTTTTTT. Amino acid sequence: CASSQEMEGRELFF.

The chain joins TRBV7-3 to TRBJ2-7, with 9 bases that match TRBD1. The V gene end was trimmed by 5 bases and the J gene end by 3 bases; junction bases not matched to a gene: 8. Germline lookup yields CDR1 SGHTA and CDR2 FQGTGA. The CDR3 runs 15 residues. The CDR3 nucleotides are TGTGCCAGCAGCCGACGCGGACAGGGGAACTACGAGCAGTACTTC. It is translated as CASSRRGQGNYEQYF.